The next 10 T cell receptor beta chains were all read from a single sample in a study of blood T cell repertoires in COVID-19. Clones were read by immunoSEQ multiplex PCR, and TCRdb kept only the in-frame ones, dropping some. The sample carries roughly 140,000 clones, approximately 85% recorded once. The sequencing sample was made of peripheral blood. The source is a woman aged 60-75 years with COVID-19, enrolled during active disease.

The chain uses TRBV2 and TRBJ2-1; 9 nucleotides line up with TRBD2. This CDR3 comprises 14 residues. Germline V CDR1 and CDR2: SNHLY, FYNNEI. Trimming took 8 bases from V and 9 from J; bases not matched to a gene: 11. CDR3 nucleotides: TGTGCCAGCGTTAGGACTAGCGAAGGATTTGAGCAGTTCTTC. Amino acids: CASVRTSEGFEQFF.

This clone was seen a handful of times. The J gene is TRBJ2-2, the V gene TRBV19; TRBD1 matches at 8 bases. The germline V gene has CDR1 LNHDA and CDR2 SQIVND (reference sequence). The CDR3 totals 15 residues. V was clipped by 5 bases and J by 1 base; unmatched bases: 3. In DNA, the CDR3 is TGTGCCAGTAGTCCCGGGACAGGGAACACCGGGGAGCTGTTTTTT. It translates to CASSPGTGNTGELFF.

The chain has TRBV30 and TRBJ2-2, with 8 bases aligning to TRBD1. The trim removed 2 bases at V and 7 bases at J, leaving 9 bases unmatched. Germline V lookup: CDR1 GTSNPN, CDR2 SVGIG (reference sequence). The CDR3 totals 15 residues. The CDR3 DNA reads TGTGCCTGGAGTAGGGGGACAGGTGGTGGCGGGGAGCTGTTTTTT. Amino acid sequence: CAWSRGTGGGGELFF.

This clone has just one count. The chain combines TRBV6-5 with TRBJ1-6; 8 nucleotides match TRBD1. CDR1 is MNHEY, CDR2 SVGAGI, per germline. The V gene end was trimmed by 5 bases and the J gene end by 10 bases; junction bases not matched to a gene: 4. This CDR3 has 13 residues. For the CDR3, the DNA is TGTGCCAGCAGTCCCGGGACAGGATCACCCCTCCACTTT. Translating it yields CASSPGTGSPLHF.

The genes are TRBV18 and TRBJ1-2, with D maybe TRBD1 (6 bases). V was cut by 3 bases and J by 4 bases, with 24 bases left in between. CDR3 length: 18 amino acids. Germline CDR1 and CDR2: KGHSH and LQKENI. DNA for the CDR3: TGTGCCAGCTCACCTATAGGAGTGACAGGCCCGGGGAGCTATGGCTACACCTTC. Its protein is CASSPIGVTGPGSYGYTF. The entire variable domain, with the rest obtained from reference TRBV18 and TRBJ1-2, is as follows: NAGVMQNPRHLVRRRGQEARLRCSPMKGHSHVYWYRQLPEEGLKFMVYLQKENIIDESGMPKERFSAEFPKEGPSILRIQQVVRGDSAAYFCASSPIGVTGPGSYGYTFGSGTRLTVV.

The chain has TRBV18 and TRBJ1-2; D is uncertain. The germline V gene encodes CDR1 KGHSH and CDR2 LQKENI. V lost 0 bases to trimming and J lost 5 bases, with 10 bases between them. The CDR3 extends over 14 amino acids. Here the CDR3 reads CASSPPGSGYGYTF. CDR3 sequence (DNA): TGTGCCAGCTCACCACCGGGCTCGGGATATGGCTACACCTTC. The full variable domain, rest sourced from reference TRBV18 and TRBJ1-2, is NAGVMQNPRHLVRRRGQEARLRCSPMKGHSHVYWYRQLPEEGLKFMVYLQKENIIDESGMPKERFSAEFPKEGPSILRIQQVVRGDSAAYFCASSPPGSGYGYTFGSGTRLTVV.

Here the CDR3 reads CARILGTGELFF. The CDR3 nucleotides are TGTGCCAGGATTCTCGGTACCGGGGAGCTGTTTTTT. This chain connects TRBV6-6 to TRBJ2-2; no definite D call. Germline V gene data show CDR1 as MNHNY and CDR2 as SVGAGI (reference sequence). The CDR3 length is 12 residues. V was pared by 9 bases and J by 5 bases, with 10 bases between.

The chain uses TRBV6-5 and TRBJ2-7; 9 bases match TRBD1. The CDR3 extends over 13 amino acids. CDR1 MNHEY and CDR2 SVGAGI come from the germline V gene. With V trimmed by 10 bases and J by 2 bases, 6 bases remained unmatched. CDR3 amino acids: CATSGTGTYEQYF. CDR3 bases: TGTGCCACCTCCGGGACAGGGACCTACGAGCAGTACTTC.

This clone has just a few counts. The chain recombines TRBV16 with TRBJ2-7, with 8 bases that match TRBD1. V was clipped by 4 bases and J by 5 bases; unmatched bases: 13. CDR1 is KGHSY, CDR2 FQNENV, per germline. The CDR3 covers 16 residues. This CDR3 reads CASSRPPGQVYDEQYF. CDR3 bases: TGTGCCAGCAGCCGCCCGCCGGGACAGGTTTACGACGAGCAGTACTTC.

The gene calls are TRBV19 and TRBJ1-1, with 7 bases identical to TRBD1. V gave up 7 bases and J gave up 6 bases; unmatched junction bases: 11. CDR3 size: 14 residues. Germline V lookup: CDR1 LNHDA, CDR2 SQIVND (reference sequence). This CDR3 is CASTGYDRVAEAFF. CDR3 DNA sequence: TGTGCCAGTACGGGATATGACAGGGTGGCTGAAGCTTTCTTT. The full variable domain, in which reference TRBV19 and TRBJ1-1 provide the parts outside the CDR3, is DGGITQSPKYLFRKEGQNVTLSCEQNLNHDAMYWYRQDPGQGLRLIYYSQIVNDFQKGDIAEGYSVSREKKESFPLTVTSAQKNPTAFYLCASTGYDRVAEAFFGQGTRLTVV.